The TCR beta chain described here comes from a study of CD8 T cells in Susac syndrome. The germline gives CDR1 GTSNPN, CDR2 SVGIG (reference sequence). With 3 bases removed from V and 4 bases from J, the gap between germline ends came to 16 bases. The CDR3 runs to 15 residues. Random hexamers primed reverse transcription of about 0.45 to 1 ug RNA. A multiplex approach, immunoSEQ multiplex PCR, amplified TCR beta CDR3 across 54 Vbeta and 13 Jbeta. TCRdb reprocessed the immunoSEQ multiplex PCR reads via MiXCR and lists one record per CDR3 protein. The sample shows hundreds of thousands of distinct CDR3 sequences, 90% to 95% of them seen only once. Sequencing of TCR beta, carried out with a high-throughput approach, was applied to CD8+ and CD4+ T cells from the blood. The multiple sclerosis control cohort comprised treatment-naive individuals presenting with stable or active relapsing-remitting disease. Negative isolation yielded CD4+ and CD8+ T cells, and FACS enriched TEMRA cells.

This receptor was identified in a human donor with multiple sclerosis. The sample taken for sequencing was CD4+ T cells from PBMCs. V usage is TRBV30 and J usage is TRBJ2-1; D is possibly TRBD1 (7 bases). The CDR3 nucleotides read TGTGCCTGGAGCCGACCCAGGGGGGATTACAATGAGCAGTTCTTC. Translated: CAWSRPRGDYNEQFF.